This paragraph covers one T cell receptor beta chain sequence. As yet, its antigen is unknown. The data were obtained in a study of T cells expressing NK-cell markers. Overall study context: CD3+CD56+NKG2C+, CD3+CD56+NKG2C- and CD3+CD56-NKG2C+ T cells, once sorted, supplied the TCR beta repertoires. Sequencing covered eight donors, seven HCMV-seropositive and one seronegative.

General study results and limits: Of the CD8+ T cell pool in more than 5 donors, about 1.0-7.0% was accounted for by dominant NKG2C+ clonotypes.

Following a re-call of the 5' RACE reads, TCRdb has one entry per CDR3 protein and lacks DNA. This table lists 350,000 to 400,000 distinct CDR3 sequences. This CDR3 contains 13 residues. Germline values: CDR1 DFQATT, CDR2 SNEGSKA (reference sequence). Source material: blood T cells: a sorted CD56 or NKG2C T cell subset, CD4+ or CD8+ T cells, or bulk PBMC T cells (not recorded which). The sequence derives from a woman aged 45-65 years in good health. This sequence joins TRBV20-1 and TRBJ2-3. The CDR3 protein is CSASFRASDTQYF.